This T cell receptor (beta chain) was profiled in a study of T cell changes during pregnancy in multiple sclerosis. Profiling relied on immunoSEQ multiplex PCR, and the TCRdb table lists in-frame clones only, not all of them. This sample has about 20,000 clones, with less than 90% found just once. The CDR3 is 15 amino acids. The germline V gene has CDR1 SGHNT and CDR2 YYREEE (reference sequence). The germline V and J ends were trimmed by 2 bases and 1 base, with 12 bases remaining between them. The V and J genes are TRBV5-4 and TRBJ2-5; D is perhaps TRBD2 (7 bases). This specimen was CD8+ T cells from peripheral blood mononuclear cells, taken after pregnancy. This TCR was recovered from a female donor in good health, enrolled as a control in a pregnancy study. The CDR3 loop reads CASSLNREGQETQYF. CDR3 in DNA: TGTGCCAGCAGCTTAAACAGGGAGGGCCAAGAGACCCAGTACTTC.